A single sample gave rise to the 8 T cell receptor beta chains below, sequenced in a study of CD8+ T cells in alopecia areata. The authors extracted RNA and reverse transcribed it into cDNA as the sequencing template. Assay: immunoSEQ multiplex PCR; the TCRdb copy retains only in-frame clones and omits some. The top ten hold 18% of the sample, which has over 80,000 clones, roughly 40% seen once. As for treatment: oral pan-JAK inhibitor, 5-10 mg twice daily. This specimen consisted of CD8+ T cells sorted from blood, obtained at week 24, from a patient treated with tofacitinib. The origin of the receptors is a human donor with alopecia areata.

This clone was seen more than once but under ten times. The CDR3 sequence: CASSLGHERSYEQYF. The DNA for the CDR3 is TGTGCCAGCAGCTTGGGACACGAACGGTCCTACGAGCAGTACTTC. V usage is TRBV7-8 and J usage is TRBJ2-7, with D possibly matching TRBD1 (6 bases). V was trimmed by 3 bases and J by 1 base, leaving 13 bases between them. Germline values: CDR1 SGHVS, CDR2 FQNEAQ. This CDR3 comprises 15 residues. Together with reference TRBV7-8 and TRBJ2-7, the CDR3 gives the full variable domain: GAGVSQSPRYKVAKRGQDVALRCDPISGHVSLFWYQQALGQGPEFLTYFQNEAQLDKSGLPSDRFFAERPEGSVSTLKIQRTQQEDSAVYLCASSLGHERSYEQYFGPGTRLTVT.

The DNA of the CDR3 is TGCGCCAGCAGTGAGTCTATGACCTCCCCTGTAGGCTACACCTTC. As protein: CASSESMTSPVGYTF. J is TRBJ1-2 and V is TRBV10-2; D gene ambiguous. Trimming took off 0 bases at V and 8 bases at J, with 16 bases between the two ends. Germline V CDR1 and CDR2: WSHSY, SAAADI. The CDR3 consists of 15 residues.

V gene TRBV13 combines with J gene TRBJ2-3; D may be TRBD1 or TRBD2 (5 bases each). The CDR3 totals 15 residues. CDR1 is PRHDT, CDR2 FYEKMQ, per germline (reference sequence). The V and J ends lost 0 bases and 4 bases respectively, with 11 bases between them. The CDR3 loop reads CASSLGTRGPDTQYF. Written as DNA, the CDR3 is TGTGCCAGCAGCTTAGGGACTCGGGGCCCAGATACGCAGTATTTT. Filled out from reference TRBV13 and TRBJ2-3, the complete variable domain reads AAGVIQSPRHLIKEKRETATLKCYPIPRHDTVYWYQQGPGQDPQFLISFYEKMQSDKGSIPDRFSAQQFSDYHSELNMSSLELGDSALYFCASSLGTRGPDTQYFGPGTRLTVL.

V is TRBV9 and J is TRBJ2-3, with 7 bases aligning to TRBD2. In germline, CDR1 is SGDLS, CDR2 YYNGEE. The CDR3 runs to 16 residues. V lost 7 bases to trimming and J lost 3 bases; unmatched junction nucleotides: 14. The CDR3 DNA follows: TGTGCCAGCTCAAACTCGCGGCGGGAGTCGACAGATACGCAGTATTTT. Protein sequence: CASSNSRRESTDTQYF.

The chain employs TRBV9 and TRBJ2-1; 8 nucleotides match TRBD2. Germline-derived CDR1 and CDR2 are SGDLS and YYNGEE. The CDR3 loop spans 16 amino acids. Trimming cost V 0 bases and J 4 bases; bases outside gene matches: 6. The CDR3 reads CASSVAASGHYNEQFF. CDR3 nucleotides: TGTGCCAGCAGCGTAGCGGCTAGCGGGCATTACAATGAGCAGTTCTTC.

The chain links TRBV7-6 to TRBJ2-1, with D perhaps TRBD2 (6 bases). This CDR3 region has 12 residues. V was shortened by 5 bases and J by 12 bases, with 14 bases between the two germline ends. Germline V gives CDR1 SGHVS, CDR2 FNYEAQ. CDR3 in DNA: TGTGCCAGCAGCGACGCGGGGATGGGGCAGTTCTTC. It is translated as CASSDAGMGQFF.

The chain combines TRBV4-1 with TRBJ1-5; D remains ambiguous. CDR1 is MGHRA, CDR2 YSYEKL, per germline. CDR3 length: 15 residues. The ends were cut back, 1 base at V and 1 base at J, with 8 bases in the middle. CDR3 sequence: CASSQVLGSNQPQHF. The CDR3 nucleotides read TGCGCCAGCAGCCAAGTCCTCGGGAGCAATCAGCCCCAGCATTTT.

The rearrangement links TRBV30 to TRBJ2-2, with 9 bases aligning to TRBD2. The J segment lost 3 bases and the V segment lost 0 bases, leaving 5 bases of the junction unmatched. The CDR3 totals 16 residues. Germline CDR1 GTSNPN, CDR2 SVGIG (reference sequence). The CDR3 reads CAWSVGAGGDTGELFF. CDR3 coding DNA: TGTGCCTGGAGTGTAGGGGCGGGAGGGGACACCGGGGAGCTGTTTTTT.